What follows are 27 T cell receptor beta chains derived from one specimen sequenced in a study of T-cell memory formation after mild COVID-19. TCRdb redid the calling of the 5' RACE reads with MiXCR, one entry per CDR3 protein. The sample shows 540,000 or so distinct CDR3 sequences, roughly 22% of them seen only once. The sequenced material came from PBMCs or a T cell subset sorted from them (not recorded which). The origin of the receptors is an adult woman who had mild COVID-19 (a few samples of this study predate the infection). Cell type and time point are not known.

The CDR3 here is CASSTALDHQPQHF. The CDR3 nucleotides are TGTGCCAGCTCAACAGCCCTGGATCATCAGCCCCAGCATTTT. J is TRBJ1-5 and V is TRBV18; D is unresolved. The V end was cut by 5 bases, the J end by 5 bases, with 13 bases between. Germline V lookup: CDR1 KGHSH, CDR2 LQKENI. The length of the CDR3 is 14 residues.

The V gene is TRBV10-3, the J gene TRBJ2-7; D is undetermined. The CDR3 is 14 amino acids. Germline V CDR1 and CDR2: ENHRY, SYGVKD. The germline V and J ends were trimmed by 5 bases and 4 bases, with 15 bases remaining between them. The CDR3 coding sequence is TGTGCCATCAGTTCGGCACAGCTACTTTACGAGCAGTACTTC. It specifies CAISSAQLLYEQYF.

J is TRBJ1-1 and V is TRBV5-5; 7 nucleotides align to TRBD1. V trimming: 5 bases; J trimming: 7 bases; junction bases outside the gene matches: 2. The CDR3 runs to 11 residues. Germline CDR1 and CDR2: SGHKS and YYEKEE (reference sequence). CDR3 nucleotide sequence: TGTGCCAGCAGATGGGACAGTGAAGCTTTCTTT. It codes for CASRWDSEAFF.

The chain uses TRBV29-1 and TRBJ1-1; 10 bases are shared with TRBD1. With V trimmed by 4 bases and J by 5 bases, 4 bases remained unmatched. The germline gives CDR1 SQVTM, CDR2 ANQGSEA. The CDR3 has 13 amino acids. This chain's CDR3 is CSVGGQGRTEAFF. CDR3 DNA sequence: TGCAGCGTTGGGGGACAGGGGCGGACTGAAGCTTTCTTT.

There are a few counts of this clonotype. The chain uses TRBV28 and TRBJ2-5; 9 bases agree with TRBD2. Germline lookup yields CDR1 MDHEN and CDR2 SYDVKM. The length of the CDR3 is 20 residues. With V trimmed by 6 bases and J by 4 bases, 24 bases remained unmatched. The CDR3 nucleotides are TGTGCCAGCAGCACCCTAGGGGGCGAAATAGCGGGAGCTTGGTCAGAGACCCAGTACTTC. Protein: CASSTLGGEIAGAWSETQYF.

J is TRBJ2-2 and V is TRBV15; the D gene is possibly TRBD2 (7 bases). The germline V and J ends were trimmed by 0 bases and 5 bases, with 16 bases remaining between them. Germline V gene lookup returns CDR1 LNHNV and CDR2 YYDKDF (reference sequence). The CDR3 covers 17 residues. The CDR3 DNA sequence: TGTGCCACCAGCAGAGATAGCGGGTCAGGGGCTACCGGGGAGCTGTTTTTT. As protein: CATSRDSGSGATGELFF.

The CDR3 protein is CASSLRGTGGDGYTF. The CDR3 nucleotides read TGTGCCAGCAGCTTAAGAGGGACAGGGGGGGATGGCTACACCTTC. The chain employs TRBV7-2 and TRBJ1-2; 11 bases line up with TRBD1. CDR1 SGHTA and CDR2 FQGNSA come from the germline V gene. Losses at the gene ends were 2 bases for V and 6 bases for J; bases not matched to a gene: 5. The CDR3 runs to 15 residues. The full variable domain, in which reference TRBV7-2 and TRBJ1-2 provide the parts outside the CDR3, is GAGVSQSPSNKVTEKGKDVELRCDPISGHTALYWYRQSLGQGLEFLIYFQGNSAPDKSGLPSDRFSAERTGGSVSTLTIQRTQQEDSAVYLCASSLRGTGGDGYTFGSGTRLTVV.

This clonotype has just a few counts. Here the CDR3 DNA reads TGTGCCAGCAGTGTGACTAGCGGGGCGTCCCGCACAGATACGCAGTATTTT. As protein: CASSVTSGASRTDTQYF. The rearrangement uses TRBV6-1 and TRBJ2-3, with 11 positions matching TRBD2. In germline, CDR1 is MNHNS, CDR2 SASEGT. V gave up 4 bases and J gave up 1 base; unmatched junction bases: 7. CDR3 length equals 17 residues.

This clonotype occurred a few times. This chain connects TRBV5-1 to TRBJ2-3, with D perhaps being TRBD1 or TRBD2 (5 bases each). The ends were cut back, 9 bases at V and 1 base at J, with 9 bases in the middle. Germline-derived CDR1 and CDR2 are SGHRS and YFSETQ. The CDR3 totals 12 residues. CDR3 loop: CATRGGTDTQYF. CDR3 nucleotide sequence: TGCGCCACCCGAGGGGGCACAGATACGCAGTATTTT.

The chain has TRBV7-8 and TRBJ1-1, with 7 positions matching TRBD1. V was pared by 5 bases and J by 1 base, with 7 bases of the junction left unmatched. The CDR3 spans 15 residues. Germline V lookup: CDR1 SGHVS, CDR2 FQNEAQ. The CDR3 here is CASSLTGTANTEAFF. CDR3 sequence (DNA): TGTGCCAGCAGCCTGACCGGGACAGCGAACACTGAAGCTTTCTTT. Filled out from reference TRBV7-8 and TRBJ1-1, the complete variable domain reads GAGVSQSPRYKVAKRGQDVALRCDPISGHVSLFWYQQALGQGPEFLTYFQNEAQLDKSGLPSDRFFAERPEGSVSTLKIQRTQQEDSAVYLCASSLTGTANTEAFFGQGTRLTVV.

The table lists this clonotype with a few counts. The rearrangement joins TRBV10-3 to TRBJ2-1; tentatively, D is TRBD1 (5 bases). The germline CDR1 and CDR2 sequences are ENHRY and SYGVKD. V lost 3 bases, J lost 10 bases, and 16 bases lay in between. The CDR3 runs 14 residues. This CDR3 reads CAISDQGNSKEQFF. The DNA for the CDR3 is TGTGCCATCAGTGACCAGGGCAACTCCAAGGAGCAGTTCTTC.

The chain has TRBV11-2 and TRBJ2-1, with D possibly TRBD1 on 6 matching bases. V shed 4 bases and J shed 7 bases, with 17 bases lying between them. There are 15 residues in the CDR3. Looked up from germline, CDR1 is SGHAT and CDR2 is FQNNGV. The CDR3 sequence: CASSSVKWGRNEQFF. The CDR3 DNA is TGTGCCAGCAGCTCCGTCAAGTGGGGGCGGAATGAGCAGTTCTTC.

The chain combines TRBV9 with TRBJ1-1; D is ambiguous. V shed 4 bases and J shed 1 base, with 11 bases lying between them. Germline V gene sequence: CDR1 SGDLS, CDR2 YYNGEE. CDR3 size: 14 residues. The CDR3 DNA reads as TGTGCCAGCAGCATATCCTCAGGGAACACTGAAGCTTTCTTT. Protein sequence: CASSISSGNTEAFF.

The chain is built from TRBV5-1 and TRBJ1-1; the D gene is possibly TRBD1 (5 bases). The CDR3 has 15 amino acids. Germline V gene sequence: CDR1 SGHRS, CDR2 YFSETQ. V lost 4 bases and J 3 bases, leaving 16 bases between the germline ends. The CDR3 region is CASSVGHEFYTEAFF. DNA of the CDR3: TGCGCCAGCAGCGTAGGACATGAGTTTTACACTGAAGCTTTCTTT.

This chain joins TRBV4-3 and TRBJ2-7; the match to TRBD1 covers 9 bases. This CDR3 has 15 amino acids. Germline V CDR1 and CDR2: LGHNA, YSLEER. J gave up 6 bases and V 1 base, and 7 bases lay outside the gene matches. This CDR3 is CASSQGTGVFLEQYF. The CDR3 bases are TGCGCCAGCAGCCAAGGGACAGGGGTTTTCCTCGAGCAGTACTTC.

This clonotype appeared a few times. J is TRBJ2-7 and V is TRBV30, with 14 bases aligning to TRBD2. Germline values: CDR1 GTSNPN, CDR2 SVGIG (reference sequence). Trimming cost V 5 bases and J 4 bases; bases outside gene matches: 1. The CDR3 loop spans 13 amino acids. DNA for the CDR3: TGTGCCTGGGGGACTAGCGGGAGTTACGAGCAGTACTTC. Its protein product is CAWGTSGSYEQYF.

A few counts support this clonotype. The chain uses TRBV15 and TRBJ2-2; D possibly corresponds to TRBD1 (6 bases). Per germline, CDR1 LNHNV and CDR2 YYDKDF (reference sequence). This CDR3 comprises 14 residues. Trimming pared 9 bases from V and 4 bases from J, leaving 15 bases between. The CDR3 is CATNKQGSTGELFF. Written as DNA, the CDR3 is TGTGCCACGAACAAACAGGGTAGCACCGGGGAGCTGTTTTTT. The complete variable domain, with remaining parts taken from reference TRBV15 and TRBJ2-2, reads DAMVIQNPRYQVTQFGKPVTLSCSQTLNHNVMYWYQQKSSQAPKLLFHYYDKDFNNEADTPDNFQSRRPNTSFCFLDIRSPGLGDTAMYLCATNKQGSTGELFFGEGSRLTVL.

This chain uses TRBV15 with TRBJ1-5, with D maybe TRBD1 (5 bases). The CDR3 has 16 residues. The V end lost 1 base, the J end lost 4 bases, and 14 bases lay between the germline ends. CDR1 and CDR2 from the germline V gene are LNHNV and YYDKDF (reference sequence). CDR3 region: CATSRGGNRQNQPQHF. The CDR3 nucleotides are TGTGCCACCAGCAGAGGGGGGAACCGGCAGAATCAGCCCCAGCATTTT.

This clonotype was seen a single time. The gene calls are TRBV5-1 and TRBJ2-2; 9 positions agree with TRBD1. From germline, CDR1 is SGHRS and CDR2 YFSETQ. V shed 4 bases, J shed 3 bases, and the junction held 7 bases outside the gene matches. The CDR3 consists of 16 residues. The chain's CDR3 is CASSKGQGVDTGELFF. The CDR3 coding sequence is TGCGCCAGCAGCAAGGGACAGGGTGTCGACACCGGGGAGCTGTTTTTT.

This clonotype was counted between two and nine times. The CDR3 bases are TGTGCCACCAGTGATTCCTGGGACGGGAGCTCCTACAATGAGCAGTTCTTC. Protein product: CATSDSWDGSSYNEQFF. The chain employs TRBV24-1 and TRBJ2-1; D perhaps matches TRBD2 (6 bases). Trimming took 2 bases from V and 0 from J, leaving 13 bases between them. CDR1 is KGHDR and CDR2 is SFDVKD in the germline V gene. CDR3 length: 17 residues.

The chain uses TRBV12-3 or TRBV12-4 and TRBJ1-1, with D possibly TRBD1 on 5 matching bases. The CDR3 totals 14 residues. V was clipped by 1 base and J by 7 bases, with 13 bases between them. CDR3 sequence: CASSLGQPGGEAFF. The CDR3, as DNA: TGTGCCAGCAGTTTAGGACAGCCCGGCGGTGAAGCTTTCTTT.

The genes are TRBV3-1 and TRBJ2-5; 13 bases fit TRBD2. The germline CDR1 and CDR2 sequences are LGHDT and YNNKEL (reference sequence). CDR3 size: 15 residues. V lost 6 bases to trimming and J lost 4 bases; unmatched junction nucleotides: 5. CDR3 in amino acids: CASRRTSGSGETQYF. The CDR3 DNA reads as TGTGCCAGCAGGCGGACTAGCGGGAGTGGAGAGACCCAGTACTTC.

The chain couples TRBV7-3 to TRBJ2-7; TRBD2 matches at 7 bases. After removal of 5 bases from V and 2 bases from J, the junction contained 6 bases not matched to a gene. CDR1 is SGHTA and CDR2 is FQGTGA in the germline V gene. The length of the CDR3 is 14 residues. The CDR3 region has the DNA TGTGCCAGCAGCCCAGCGGGAACGACCTACGAGCAGTACTTC. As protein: CASSPAGTTYEQYF.

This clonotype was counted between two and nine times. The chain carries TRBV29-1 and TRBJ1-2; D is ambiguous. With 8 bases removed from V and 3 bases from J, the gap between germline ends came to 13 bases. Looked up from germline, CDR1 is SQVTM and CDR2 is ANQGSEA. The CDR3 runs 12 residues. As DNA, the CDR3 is TGCAGCTACACGAAGGAGGACTATGGCTACACCTTC. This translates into CSYTKEDYGYTF.

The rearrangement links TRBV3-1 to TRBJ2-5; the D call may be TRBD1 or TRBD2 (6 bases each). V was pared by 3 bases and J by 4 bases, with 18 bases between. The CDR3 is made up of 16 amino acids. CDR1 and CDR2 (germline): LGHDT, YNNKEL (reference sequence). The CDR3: CASSHSIGGRGETQYF. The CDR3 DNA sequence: TGTGCCAGCAGCCATAGCATCGGGGGCCGAGGAGAGACCCAGTACTTC.

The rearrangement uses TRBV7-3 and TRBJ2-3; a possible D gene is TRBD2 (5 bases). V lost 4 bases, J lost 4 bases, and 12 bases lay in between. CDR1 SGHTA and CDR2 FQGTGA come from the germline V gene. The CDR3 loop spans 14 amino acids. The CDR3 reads CASSSGISADTQYF. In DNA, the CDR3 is TGTGCCAGCAGCTCTGGGATTAGCGCAGATACGCAGTATTTT.

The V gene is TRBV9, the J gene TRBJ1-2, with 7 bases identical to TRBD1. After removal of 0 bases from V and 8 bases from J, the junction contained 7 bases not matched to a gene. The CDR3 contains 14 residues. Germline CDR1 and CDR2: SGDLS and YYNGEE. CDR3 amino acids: CASSVVEGARGYTF. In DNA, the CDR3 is TGTGCCAGCAGCGTAGTAGAGGGGGCGAGAGGCTACACCTTC.